This paragraph reports one TCR beta chain. No antigen is known for it. This sample was taken from a study of shared clonotypes between healthy human individuals. Whole-study findings and limits: Naive CD4 clonotype sharing across several donors was 5% to 6%. Compared with clonotypes that all four donors shared, non-shared clonotypes had lower generation probabilities.

The ends were cut back, 3 bases at V and 7 bases at J, with 7 bases in the middle. The CDR3 runs 11 residues. Germline CDR1 MNHNY, CDR2 SVGAGI (reference sequence). An even split of each subset's genomic DNA across several immunoSEQ plates was performed. The authors' processing: Junction-only sequences without quality scores came from ImmunoSEQ, so filtering differed. Sequencing used immunoSEQ multiplex PCR; TCRdb keeps in-frame clones, though not all of them. The DNA was the basis for D and trimming; V, J and clone size are from that table. Of millions of clones listed, approximately 94% are singletons.

Material: naive CD4+ T cells sorted from blood. Documented subset: CD45RA+ positively selected. V usage is TRBV6-6 and J usage is TRBJ2-7; D remains ambiguous. The clonotype was recovered from a man younger than 35 in good health. CDR3 sequence reads: CASSYQREQYF. CDR3 nucleotide sequence: TGTGCCAGCAGTTATCAGCGTGAGCAGTACTTC.